The 24 T cell receptor beta chains presented below share a single source sample, sequenced in a study of CD8+ T cells in alopecia areata. Following RNA extraction, reverse transcription yielded cDNA that acted as the sequencing template. Assay: immunoSEQ multiplex PCR; the TCRdb copy retains only in-frame clones and omits some. The table shows approximately 65,000 clones, with about 44% occurring only once. The sequencing here drew on CD8+ T cells sorted from blood, taken at week 0. Receptors originate from a human donor with alopecia areata.

In its sample, this clone was seen a few times. The J gene is TRBJ2-5, the V gene TRBV7-9; D is ambiguous. The CDR3 contains 12 residues. Trimming removed 3 bases from V and 4 bases from J, with 6 bases in between. Germline loops: CDR1 SEHNR, CDR2 FQNEAQ (reference sequence). This CDR3 is CASSFFGETQYF. The CDR3 nucleotides read TGTGCCAGCAGCTTCTTCGGAGAGACCCAGTACTTC.

This chain joins TRBV9 and TRBJ2-7, with D perhaps assigned TRBD1 or TRBD2 (6 bases each). CDR1 SGDLS and CDR2 YYNGEE come from the germline V gene. V was cut by 4 bases and J by 2 bases, with 16 bases left in between. The CDR3 contains 15 residues. CDR3 residues: CASSPAAGHPYEQYF. CDR3 in DNA: TGTGCCAGCAGCCCAGCCGCGGGACATCCCTACGAGCAGTACTTC.

The rearrangement joins TRBV9 to TRBJ1-5; D unresolved. Trimming pared 1 base from V and 1 base from J, leaving 6 bases between. The CDR3 totals 14 residues. The germline V gene has CDR1 SGDLS and CDR2 YYNGEE. The CDR3 loop reads CASSVSGSNQPQHF. The CDR3 nucleotides are TGTGCCAGCAGCGTAAGTGGAAGCAATCAGCCCCAGCATTTT. Filled out from reference TRBV9 and TRBJ1-5, the complete variable domain reads DSGVTQTPKHLITATGQRVTLRCSPRSGDLSVYWYQQSLDQGLQFLIQYYNGEERAKGNILERFSAQQFPDLHSELNLSSLELGDSALYFCASSVSGSNQPQHFGDGTRLSIL.

This clone occurred many times. J is TRBJ2-7 and V is TRBV7-9, with 7 bases matching TRBD1. CDR3 length equals 14 residues. The V and J ends lost 3 bases and 0 bases, in that order; junction bases with no gene match: 2. CDR1 and CDR2 (germline): SEHNR, FQNEAQ (reference sequence). CDR3 bases: TGTGCCAGCAGCTTCACAGGGGACTCCTACGAGCAGTACTTC. Its protein is CASSFTGDSYEQYF.

About this clone itself: Because it lacks the conserved phenylalanine or tryptophan at the end, this CDR3 is likely a read error. This chain uses TRBV7-9 with TRBJ1-5, with D possibly being TRBD1 (6 bases). V was cut by 2 bases and J by 10 bases, with 21 bases left in between. The CDR3 has 16 residues. Germline V CDR1 and CDR2: SEHNR, FQNEAQ (reference sequence). CDR3 region: CASSLTLSGGLYPQHC. The DNA of the CDR3 is TGTGCCAGCAGCTTAACGCTTTCGGGGGGCCTTTATCCCCAGCATTGT.

This chain joins TRBV2 and TRBJ2-7; TRBD2 agrees at 7 bases. The CDR3 runs 13 residues. Per the germline V gene, CDR1 is SNHLY and CDR2 is FYNNEI. V was pared by 4 bases and J by 5 bases, with 5 bases of the junction left unmatched. CDR3 loop: CASSGGRRDEQYF. CDR3 nucleotides: TGTGCCAGCAGTGGCGGGAGAAGGGACGAGCAGTACTTC.

V is TRBV6-5 and J is TRBJ2-7; maybe TRBD2 (5 bases). The V gene's germline CDR1 is MNHEY and CDR2 SVGAGI. Trimming took 5 bases from V and 0 from J, leaving 11 bases between them. CDR3 size: 14 residues. CDR3 bases: TGTGCCAGCAGTGAGTTTAGCGTCTCCTACGAGCAGTACTTC. This translates into CASSEFSVSYEQYF.

This chain connects TRBV9 to TRBJ2-1; the D gene is possibly TRBD1 (5 bases). The CDR3 runs to 17 residues. Germline CDR1 and CDR2: SGDLS and YYNGEE. Trimming shortened V by 0 bases and J by 0 bases, and 13 bases separated the two germline ends. The CDR3 spells CASSVAGQFGSYNEQFF. CDR3 nucleotide sequence: TGTGCCAGCAGCGTAGCAGGGCAGTTCGGCTCCTACAATGAGCAGTTCTTC.

The chain recombines TRBV25-1 with TRBJ2-1; D is possibly TRBD1 or TRBD2 (5 bases each). The CDR3 spans 14 residues. In germline, CDR1 is MGHDK, CDR2 SYGVNS. V lost 6 bases to trimming and J lost 4 bases, with 13 bases between them. The CDR3 DNA is TGTGCCAGCAGCGCCATAGAGGGGTACAATGAGCAGTTCTTC. Translation gives CASSAIEGYNEQFF.

This clone occurred a few times. The V call is TRBV29-1, the J call TRBJ2-6; D is unresolved. CDR3 length: 13 residues. V was pared by 7 bases and J by 0 bases, with 7 bases between. Germline V gene data show CDR1 as SQVTM and CDR2 as ANQGSEA. Here the CDR3 reads CSAEDSGANVLTF. In DNA, the CDR3 is TGCAGCGCCGAAGACTCTGGGGCCAACGTCCTGACTTTC.

This chain connects TRBV28 to TRBJ2-7; the match to TRBD2 covers 7 bases. Germline CDR1 and CDR2: MDHEN and SYDVKM. The CDR3 extends over 14 amino acids. Trimming took 9 bases from V and 0 from J; bases not matched to a gene: 8. Here the CDR3 reads CASCPAGISYEQYF. The CDR3 bases are TGTGCCAGTTGCCCAGCGGGGATCTCCTACGAGCAGTACTTC.

The sample holds one count of this clone. The rearrangement uses TRBV23-1 and TRBJ2-5; 8 bases match TRBD2. TRBV23-1 is placed among ORFs of uncertain function. With 6 bases clipped from V and 3 bases from J, the junction kept 12 bases outside the gene matches. The CDR3 loop spans 16 amino acids. In DNA form, the CDR3 reads TGCGCCAGCAGCCACTACCGCAAGCGGGAGAAAGAGACCCAGTACTTC. Amino acids: CASSHYRKREKETQYF.

V usage is TRBV7-6 and J usage is TRBJ2-2; D unclear. The V end was cut by 2 bases, the J end by 6 bases, with 7 bases between. The V gene's germline CDR1 is SGHVS and CDR2 FNYEAQ. The CDR3 spans 13 residues. CDR3 amino acids: CASSLYPPGELFF. For the CDR3, the DNA is TGTGCCAGCAGCTTATATCCTCCCGGGGAGCTGTTTTTT.

This clone was recorded a few times. CDR3 in DNA: TGTGCCAGCAGTTCTACTAGCCGGATTGAGCAGTTCTTC. It yields the protein CASSSTSRIEQFF. The chain links TRBV7-9 to TRBJ2-1; possibly TRBD2 for D (6 bases). CDR3 size: 13 residues. The germline gives CDR1 SEHNR, CDR2 FQNEAQ (reference sequence). Trimming took off 6 bases at V and 9 bases at J, with 15 bases between the two ends.

This chain uses TRBV30 with TRBJ2-2, with D uncertain. CDR1 is GTSNPN, CDR2 SVGIG, per germline (reference sequence). Trimming stripped 0 bases from V and 5 bases from J, with 4 bases between. The CDR3 runs 12 residues. The CDR3, as DNA: TGTGCCTGGAGTGTAGTGACCGGGGAGCTGTTTTTT. Its translation: CAWSVVTGELFF.

This clone appeared many times. The chain has TRBV7-8 and TRBJ2-5; D could derive from TRBD1 or TRBD2 (5 bases each). Between the trimmed V and J ends, which lost 5 bases and 3 bases, there was a span of 16 bases. This CDR3 comprises 15 residues. Germline loops: CDR1 SGHVS, CDR2 FQNEAQ. The CDR3: CASSQNWDQEETQYF. CDR3 sequence (DNA): TGTGCCAGCAGCCAGAATTGGGACCAGGAAGAGACCCAGTACTTC.

About this clone itself: A far larger clone differs by one base, so this is likely a read error. The same CDR3 is also encoded by other DNA sequences in this sample. This rearrangement joins TRBV7-9 to TRBJ1-1; D possibly corresponds to TRBD1 (5 bases). This CDR3 contains 12 residues. V lost 3 bases, J lost 4 bases, and 6 bases lay in between. Germline loops: CDR1 SEHNR, CDR2 FQNEAQ (reference sequence). This chain's CDR3 is CASSFGTTEAFF. The CDR3 DNA reads as TGTGCCAGCAGCTTCGGGACCACTGAAGCTTTCTTT.

The CDR3 DNA is TGTGCCAGCAGGGAGGGCTACGAGCAGTACTTC. It encodes CASREGYEQYF. The chain links TRBV27 to TRBJ2-7, with TRBD2 as a possible D gene (6 bases). The CDR3 has 11 residues. Trimming pared 6 bases from V and 3 bases from J, leaving 6 bases between. Germline V gives CDR1 MNHEY, CDR2 SMNVEV (reference sequence).

The CDR3 DNA reads TGCGCCAGCAGCCAAGATCGACAGGCGCTCACCGGGGAGCTGTTTTTT. This sequence encodes CASSQDRQALTGELFF. V and J are TRBV4-1 and TRBJ2-2; tentatively, D is TRBD1 (6 bases). This CDR3 region has 16 residues. Trimming shortened V by 0 bases and J by 4 bases, and 12 bases separated the two germline ends. From germline, CDR1 is MGHRA and CDR2 YSYEKL.

This clone came up a few times. A junction boundary mismatches the germline segment, possibly from a read error. This chain uses TRBV7-9 with TRBJ2-1; 7 nucleotides line up with TRBD2. This CDR3 is built from 12 residues. Germline V gene sequence: CDR1 SEHNR, CDR2 FQNEAQ (reference sequence). The CDR3 is CASSLEAGKKVF. The CDR3 DNA reads as TGTGCCAGCAGCTTGGAAGCGGGAAAGAAGGTCTTC.

The gene calls are TRBV4-1 and TRBJ2-7, with 8 nucleotides matching TRBD2. Germline values: CDR1 MGHRA, CDR2 YSYEKL. This CDR3 is 16 amino acids long. The V and J ends lost 4 bases and 0 bases, in that order; junction bases with no gene match: 8. The CDR3 reads CASSPYSGISSYEQYF. The DNA of the CDR3 is TGCGCCAGCAGCCCGTATAGCGGGATTAGCTCCTACGAGCAGTACTTC.

This chain joins TRBV11-2 and TRBJ2-1; 12 bases are shared with TRBD2. Germline V lookup: CDR1 SGHAT, CDR2 FQNNGV. Losses at the gene ends were 5 bases for V and 4 bases for J; bases not matched to a gene: 0. The CDR3 is 14 residues long. CDR3 nucleotide sequence: TGTGCCAGCAGCGGGACTAGCGGGTACAATGAGCAGTTCTTC. Translated: CASSGTSGYNEQFF.

This clone was recorded a few times. The chain links TRBV11-2 to TRBJ2-5; D gene unclear. The ends were cut back, 6 bases at V and 5 bases at J, with 16 bases in the middle. Germline CDR1 is SGHAT and CDR2 is FQNNGV. This CDR3 is built from 14 residues. The CDR3 nucleotides are TGTGCCAGCAGACCTTTTGGGAAACCGGAGACCCAGTACTTC. It encodes CASRPFGKPETQYF. Based on the CDR3 plus reference TRBV11-2 and TRBJ2-5, the full variable domain is EAGVAQSPRYKIIEKRQSVAFWCNPISGHATLYWYQQILGQGPKLLIQFQNNGVVDDSQLPKDRFSAERLKGVDSTLKIQPAKLEDSAVYLCASRPFGKPETQYFGPGTRLLVL.

This rearrangement joins TRBV6-5 to TRBJ2-1; 9 bases align to TRBD1. The CDR3 extends over 14 amino acids. Germline values: CDR1 MNHEY, CDR2 SVGAGI. With 5 bases clipped from V and 8 bases from J, the junction kept 7 bases outside the gene matches. The CDR3 DNA sequence: TGTGCCAGCAGTACGGGGACAGGGACCCATGAGCAGTTCTTC. Translated, it gives CASSTGTGTHEQFF.